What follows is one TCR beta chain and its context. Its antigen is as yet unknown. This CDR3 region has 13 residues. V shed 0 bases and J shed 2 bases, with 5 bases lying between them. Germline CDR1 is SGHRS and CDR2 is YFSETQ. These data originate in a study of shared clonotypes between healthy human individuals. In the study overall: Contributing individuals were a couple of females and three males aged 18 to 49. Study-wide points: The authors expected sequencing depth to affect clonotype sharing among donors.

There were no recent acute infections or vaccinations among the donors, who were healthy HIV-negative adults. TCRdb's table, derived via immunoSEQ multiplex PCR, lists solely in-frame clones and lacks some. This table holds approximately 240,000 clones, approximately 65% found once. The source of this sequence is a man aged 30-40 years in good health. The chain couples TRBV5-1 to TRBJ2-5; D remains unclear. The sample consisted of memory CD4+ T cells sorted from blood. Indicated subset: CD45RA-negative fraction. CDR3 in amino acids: CASSLVLQETQYF. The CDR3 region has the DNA TGCGCCAGCAGCTTGGTGTTACAAGAGACCCAGTACTTC.